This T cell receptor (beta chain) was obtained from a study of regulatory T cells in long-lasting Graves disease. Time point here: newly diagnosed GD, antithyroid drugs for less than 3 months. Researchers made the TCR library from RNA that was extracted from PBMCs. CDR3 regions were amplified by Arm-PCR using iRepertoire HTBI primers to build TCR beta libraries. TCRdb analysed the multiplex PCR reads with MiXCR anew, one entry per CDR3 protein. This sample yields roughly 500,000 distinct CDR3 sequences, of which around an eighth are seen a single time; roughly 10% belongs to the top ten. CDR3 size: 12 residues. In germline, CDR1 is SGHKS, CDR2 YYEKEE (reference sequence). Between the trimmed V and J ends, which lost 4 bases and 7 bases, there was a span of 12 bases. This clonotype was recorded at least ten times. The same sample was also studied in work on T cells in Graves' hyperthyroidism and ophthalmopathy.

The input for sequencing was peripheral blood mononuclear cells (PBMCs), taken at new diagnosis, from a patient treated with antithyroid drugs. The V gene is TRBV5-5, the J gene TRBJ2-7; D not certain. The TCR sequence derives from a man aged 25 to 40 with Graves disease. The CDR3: CASSPLLGEQYF. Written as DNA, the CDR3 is TGTGCCAGCAGCCCCCTCCTCGGGGAGCAGTACTTC.